What follows are 7 T cell receptor beta chains derived from one specimen sequenced in a study of identical twins. TCRdb itself ran the 5' RACE reads through MiXCR, one entry per CDR3 protein. This table holds 150,000 or so distinct CDR3 sequences, roughly 3.5% found once. Sample: memory T cells sorted from blood. The source is a man younger than 35 in good health.

The chain has TRBV20-1 and TRBJ1-4; TRBD1 matches at 11 bases. The V gene end was trimmed by 6 bases and the J gene end by 5 bases; junction bases not matched to a gene: 8. Per germline, CDR1 DFQATT and CDR2 SNEGSKA (reference sequence). The CDR3 totals 15 residues. The CDR3 loop reads CSASLRDRGNEKLFF. The CDR3 DNA reads TGCAGTGCGTCTCTACGGGACAGGGGGAATGAAAAACTGTTTTTT.

This clonotype was seen many times. V gene TRBV9 combines with J gene TRBJ2-1, with D maybe TRBD2 (6 bases). The germline V gene has CDR1 SGDLS and CDR2 YYNGEE. Trimming shortened V by 4 bases and J by 7 bases, and 12 bases separated the two germline ends. The CDR3 consists of 13 residues. CDR3 protein: CASSIGTLNEQFF. The CDR3, as DNA: TGTGCCAGCAGCATCGGGACTCTAAATGAGCAGTTCTTC.

This clonotype was counted many times. The chain has TRBV20-1 and TRBJ2-1; 9 bases match TRBD1. In germline, CDR1 is DFQATT, CDR2 SNEGSKA (reference sequence). Germline trimming cut 2 bases from V and 8 bases from J; bases unmatched to any gene: 7. The CDR3 length is 14 residues. DNA for the CDR3: TGCAGTGCTAGAAACGGACAGGGGACCCATGAGCAGTTCTTC. Translating it yields CSARNGQGTHEQFF.

On this clonotype: A clone one base away is much larger, so this may be a read error. The chain joins TRBV7-9 to TRBJ2-5; weak D call: TRBD2 (5 bases). Per the germline V gene, CDR1 is SEHNR and CDR2 is FQNEAQ (reference sequence). V gave up 10 bases and J gave up 0 bases, with 18 bases separating them. The CDR3 covers 15 residues. CDR3 region: CATAISPGNQETQYF. The DNA for the CDR3 is TGTGCCACCGCAATTTCCCCGGGAAACCAAGAGACCCAGTACTTC.

This clonotype occurred many times. V is TRBV4-2 and J is TRBJ1-2; D not resolved. CDR3 size: 12 residues. The V gene's germline CDR1 is LGHNA and CDR2 YNFKEQ. Trimming left V 4 bases short and J 4 bases short, with 7 bases between. CDR3 amino acids: CASSPGPYGYTF. CDR3 nucleotide sequence: TGTGCCAGCAGCCCCGGGCCCTATGGCTACACCTTC.

This clonotype has at least ten counts. CDR3 sequence reads: CASSPPGGNAYEQYF. CDR3 sequence (DNA): TGTGCCAGCAGCCCACCTGGAGGGAATGCCTACGAGCAGTACTTC. The chain has TRBV7-9 and TRBJ2-7, with a tentative D call TRBD2 (6 bases). This CDR3 comprises 15 residues. Germline-derived CDR1 and CDR2 are SEHNR and FQNEAQ (reference sequence). The V end was cut by 5 bases, the J end by 2 bases, with 16 bases between.

The chain is built from TRBV2 and TRBJ2-3, with D possibly being TRBD1 (6 bases). The CDR3 consists of 15 residues. Trimming took off 7 bases at V and 1 base at J, with 15 bases between the two ends. CDR1 SNHLY and CDR2 FYNNEI come from the germline V gene. Written as DNA, the CDR3 is TGTGCCAGCACTCAACAGGGTTCCCGCACAGATACGCAGTATTTT. It yields the protein CASTQQGSRTDTQYF.